This T cell receptor (beta chain) emerged from a study of T cell repertoires in cytomegalovirus infection. Study at large: Selected CMV epitopes included recently identified HLA-C-restricted ones as well as well-studied HLA-B-restricted ones. Through public TCR beta signatures, both CMV infection and matching HLA type were indicated.

With 6 bases clipped from V and 4 bases from J, the junction kept 8 bases outside the gene matches. The CDR3 covers 15 residues. Germline lookup yields CDR1 DFQATT and CDR2 SNEGSKA (reference sequence). About this clonotype itself: Its specificity is not known.

Overall study findings and caveats: CMV-specific TCR beta clonotypes restricted by HLA-C were the ones dominating the ex vivo response. Summed frequency of public TCR beta families distinguished CMV carriers with the relevant HLA.

MiXCR, applied by TCRdb to the reads, yields one record per CDR3 protein. The sample includes approximately 990,000 distinct CDR3 sequences, roughly 30% of them seen just once. The origin of this receptor is a human donor in good health (CMV status not recorded). Some clones in this sample may be carry-over from other donors' samples. Material: cultured CD8+ T cells from PBMCs, obtained from culture after CMV antigen stimulation. V is TRBV20-1 and J is TRBJ2-7; 14 bases align to TRBD2. The CDR3 DNA reads TGCAGTGCCCGAGGACTAGCGGGGGGCCTTTACGAGCAGTACTTC. It is translated as CSARGLAGGLYEQYF.